These 14 T cell receptor beta chains were sequenced from one sample in a study of cytomegalovirus exposure and HLA in healthy donors (dated by TCRdb to about 2017). Libraries were constructed by the immunoSEQ multiplex PCR assay. The multiplex PCR relied on a mix of 60 forward primers for TCR Vbeta segments and 13 reverse primers for TCR Jbeta segments. TCRdb carries this immuneACCESS record with in-frame sequences only. Its versions omit some clonotypes, under half of them owing to an unresolved V gene in the studies checked, with the rest unexplained. In this sample the table shows some 150,000 clones, 60% to 85% of which occur a single time. The biggest ten clones account for roughly 6% of the sample. What was sequenced was PBMCs. The receptor set was obtained from a man aged 50-59 years in good health and CMV-seropositive.

The chain uses TRBV7-6 and TRBJ2-7, with 7 bases identical to TRBD1. Unmatched junction bases numbered 7, after V lost 5 bases and J lost 3 bases. Germline V gene data show CDR1 as SGHVS and CDR2 as FNYEAQ. The CDR3 totals 14 residues. Here the CDR3 reads CASSLNRDSYEQYF. The CDR3 coding sequence is TGTGCCAGCAGCCTTAACCGGGACAGCTACGAGCAGTACTTC.

This clone was counted a single time. This chain uses TRBV5-1 with TRBJ2-5; TRBD1 is a possible D gene (6 bases). V lost 3 bases and J 4 bases, leaving 10 bases between the germline ends. From germline, CDR1 is SGHRS and CDR2 YFSETQ. This CDR3 has 13 residues. CDR3 loop: CASSSTGIETQYF. Written as DNA, the CDR3 is TGCGCCAGCAGCTCCACAGGGATAGAGACCCAGTACTTC. Variable domain in full (rest from reference TRBV5-1 and TRBJ2-5): KAGVTQTPRYLIKTRGQQVTLSCSPISGHRSVSWYQQTPGQGLQFLFEYFSETQRNKGNFPGRFSGRQFSNSRSEMNVSTLELGDSALYLCASSSTGIETQYFGPGTRLLVL.

This chain joins TRBV30 and TRBJ2-7, with 8 bases aligning to TRBD1. CDR1 is GTSNPN and CDR2 is SVGIG in the germline V gene (reference sequence). The J segment lost 2 bases and the V segment lost 0 bases, leaving 6 bases of the junction unmatched. The CDR3 extends over 15 amino acids. The CDR3 is CAWSVTGGNTYEQYF. CDR3 coding DNA: TGTGCCTGGAGTGTAACAGGGGGTAACACCTACGAGCAGTACTTC.

CDR3 nucleotide sequence: TGTGCCAGCAACCAAAGACAGGGGGCCTATGTAAGTGAGCAGTTCTTC. The encoded protein is CASNQRQGAYVSEQFF. The genes are TRBV27 and TRBJ2-1; 10 bases agree with TRBD1. CDR3 length: 16 residues. Germline CDR1 and CDR2: MNHEY and SMNVEV (reference sequence). Losses at the gene ends were 7 bases for V and 9 bases for J; bases not matched to a gene: 15.

The chain joins TRBV5-5 to TRBJ1-3; weak D call: TRBD1 (6 bases). Germline V gene sequence: CDR1 SGHKS, CDR2 YYEKEE (reference sequence). The CDR3 totals 14 residues. V was cut by 0 bases and J by 4 bases, with 8 bases left in between. The CDR3 reads CASSLGGLGNTIYF. The CDR3 coding sequence is TGTGCCAGCAGCTTGGGGGGGCTGGGAAACACCATATATTTT.

In this sample, this clone turned up once. The rearrangement joins TRBV5-4 to TRBJ1-1; no clear D. Trimming removed 5 bases from V and 4 bases from J, with 15 bases in between. Germline V gene data show CDR1 as SGHNT and CDR2 as YYREEE (reference sequence). The CDR3 is 14 amino acids. The CDR3 spells CASRFIDTPTEAFF. The CDR3 DNA is TGTGCCAGCAGGTTTATCGACACTCCCACTGAAGCTTTCTTT. The whole variable domain, remainder taken from reference TRBV5-4 and TRBJ1-1, is ETGVTQSPTHLIKTRGQQVTLRCSSQSGHNTVSWYQQALGQGPQFIFQYYREEENGRGNFPPRFSGLQFPNYSSELNVNALELDDSALYLCASRFIDTPTEAFFGQGTRLTVV.

DNA for the CDR3: TGTGCCAGCAGCTCCCCTGCGGGAGCCGGGGAGCTGTTTTTT. Amino acids: CASSSPAGAGELFF. The chain has TRBV28 and TRBJ2-2, with 7 nucleotides matching TRBD2. The J segment lost 6 bases and the V segment lost 6 bases, leaving 7 bases of the junction unmatched. CDR1 and CDR2 (germline): MDHEN, SYDVKM. This CDR3 comprises 14 residues.

The count of this clone is one. The chain employs TRBV18 and TRBJ1-1, with 7 positions matching TRBD1. J gave up 0 bases and V 3 bases, and 10 bases lay outside the gene matches. The CDR3 is 17 amino acids. Germline CDR1 is KGHSH and CDR2 is LQKENI. CDR3 loop: CASSPREGQPMNTEAFF. CDR3 sequence (DNA): TGTGCCAGCTCACCGCGCGAGGGACAGCCTATGAACACTGAAGCTTTCTTT.

This chain joins TRBV10-3 and TRBJ2-7, with a possible D match to TRBD1 (6 bases). The V gene lost 4 bases and the J gene lost 5 bases, with 15 bases spanning the gap. CDR1 and CDR2 (germline): ENHRY, SYGVKD. This CDR3 spans 14 amino acids. For the CDR3, the DNA is TGTGCCATCAGTGGAACAGGGTTCGGCCACGAGCAGTACTTC. Amino acid sequence: CAISGTGFGHEQYF.

The rearrangement uses TRBV10-3 and TRBJ2-5, with 7 bases matching TRBD1. V gave up 4 bases and J gave up 1 base; unmatched junction bases: 3. CDR3 length equals 14 residues. The V gene's germline CDR1 is ENHRY and CDR2 SYGVKD. The CDR3 region is CAISGGQLQETQYF. The CDR3 DNA reads TGTGCCATCAGTGGGGGACAGCTCCAAGAGACCCAGTACTTC.

This clone was found a few times. This sequence joins TRBV6-5 and TRBJ2-1; the D is unclear. The CDR3 is 14 residues long. V lost 2 bases and J 10 bases, leaving 15 bases between the germline ends. Germline V CDR1 and CDR2: MNHEY, SVGAGI. The DNA of the CDR3 is TGTGCCAGCAGTTACACTACTCGCTCCCCCGAGCAGTTCTTC. It is translated as CASSYTTRSPEQFF.

Here the CDR3 reads CASSPSTDRGDSPLHF. The DNA for the CDR3 is TGTGCCAGCTCACCATCCACGGACAGGGGGGACTCACCCCTCCACTTT. The rearrangement links TRBV18 to TRBJ1-6, with 10 bases aligning to TRBD1. Trimming removed 2 bases from V and 10 bases from J; junction bases left unmatched: 8. Per the germline V gene, CDR1 is KGHSH and CDR2 is LQKENI. This CDR3 contains 16 residues.

This clone was found a few times. The same CDR3 can be traced to other DNA sequences in this sample. V gene TRBV19 combines with J gene TRBJ2-7; 7 nucleotides align to TRBD1. The CDR3 spans 13 residues. V was clipped by 6 bases and J by 5 bases; unmatched bases: 7. From germline, CDR1 is LNHDA and CDR2 SQIVND (reference sequence). DNA of the CDR3: TGTGCCAGTAGCCCGACAGGGTCCCACGAGCAGTACTTC. The encoded protein is CASSPTGSHEQYF.

The rearrangement joins TRBV9 to TRBJ1-3; D not certain. V was clipped by 0 bases and J by 4 bases, with 14 bases between them. CDR3 length: 16 amino acids. Germline CDR1 and CDR2: SGDLS and YYNGEE. The CDR3 reads CASSVDSPEAGNTIYF. In DNA, the CDR3 is TGTGCCAGCAGCGTAGACTCCCCGGAGGCCGGAAACACCATATATTTT.